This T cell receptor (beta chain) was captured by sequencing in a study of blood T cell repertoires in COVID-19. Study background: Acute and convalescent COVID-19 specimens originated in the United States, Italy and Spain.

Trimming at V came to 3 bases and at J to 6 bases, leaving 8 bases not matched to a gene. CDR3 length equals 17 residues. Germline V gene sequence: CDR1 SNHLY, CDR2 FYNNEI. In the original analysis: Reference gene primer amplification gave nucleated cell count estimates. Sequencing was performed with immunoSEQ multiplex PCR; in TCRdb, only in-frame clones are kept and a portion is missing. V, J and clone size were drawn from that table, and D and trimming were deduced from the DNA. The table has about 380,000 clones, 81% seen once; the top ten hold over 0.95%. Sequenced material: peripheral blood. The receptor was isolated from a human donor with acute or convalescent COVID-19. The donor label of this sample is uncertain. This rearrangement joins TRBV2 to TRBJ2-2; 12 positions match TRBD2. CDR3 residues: CASSDLTSGRRPGELFF. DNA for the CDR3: TGTGCCAGCAGTGATCTGACTAGCGGGAGACGTCCCGGGGAGCTGTTTTTT.